This TCR beta chain was identified in a study of molecular identifiers for immune sequencing clone quantification. Points on this clonotype: A read error may produce the germline difference seen at one junction end.

MiXCR, run by TCRdb on the PCR reads, gives a single entry per CDR3 protein. Among around 9,000 distinct CDR3 sequences listed, just under 20% were seen once. Germline lookup yields CDR1 DFQATT and CDR2 SNEGSKA (reference sequence). The length of the CDR3 is 16 residues. The sample consisted of naive CD8+ T cells from blood, with Jurkat cell RNA spiked in. Subset specified: FACS-sorted CD8+CD4-CCR7+CD45RA+ naive T cells. The receptor was derived from a human donor in good health. Some libraries in this study had Jurkat cell RNA spiked in. The J gene is TRBJ2-3, the V gene TRBV20-1, with 9 bases fitting TRBD1. DNA of the CDR3: TGCAATGCTACTCAAGCCGGGACAGGGATCACAGATACGCGGTATTTT. This sequence encodes CNATQAGTGITDTRYF.